The subject of this entry is one TCR beta chain. Its antigen remains unknown. These data belong to a study of Ad26.COV2.S vaccination and SARS-CoV-2 variants. Assay: immunoSEQ multiplex PCR; the TCRdb copy retains only in-frame clones and omits some. This sample carries approximately 340,000 clones, under 95% of them seen once, and the ten largest clones take 3.5% to 4.5%. General study results and limits: Vaccine recipients and placebo recipients showed similar non-spike TCR breadth. A substantial breadth of spike-specific CD8+ and CD4+ T cell responses after vaccination has been reported. The placebo group had lower spike-specific TCR breadth than the vaccine recipients did.

The TCR sequence derives from a human donor who had recovered from COVID-19. The starting material was peripheral blood, obtained after recovery from COVID-19.

CDR3 DNA sequence: TGTGCCAGCAGTGGTCGAGTTCAGGAGGATACGCAGTATTTT. Amino acid sequence: CASSGRVQEDTQYF. The rearrangement links TRBV2 to TRBJ2-3; the D is unclear. From germline, CDR1 is SNHLY and CDR2 FYNNEI. The CDR3 consists of 14 residues. V was pared by 4 bases and J by 6 bases, with 14 bases between.